These 4 T cell receptor beta chains were sequenced from one sample in a study of T cell responses to AZD1222 COVID-19 vaccine. Assay used: immunoSEQ multiplex PCR; TCRdb lists only in-frame clones, some missing. The repertoire holds around 150,000 clones, approximately 89% seen once, with approximately 1.3% in the top ten. Sequencing was performed on peripheral blood, taken 28 days after the second AZD1222 dose. The receptors shown here come from an adult who received the AZD1222 COVID-19 vaccine.

The CDR3 DNA reads TGTGCCAGCAGAACCGGGACTAGCTCGGCGCAGTTCTTC. It yields the protein CASRTGTSSAQFF. V and J are TRBV6-5 and TRBJ2-1; 9 bases align to TRBD2. The CDR3 extends over 13 amino acids. V dropped 6 bases and J dropped 12; count of bases not matched to a gene: 9. Germline V gives CDR1 MNHEY, CDR2 SVGAGI.

The chain uses TRBV5-1 and TRBJ1-2, with 11 positions matching TRBD1. V lost 0 bases to trimming and J lost 6 bases; unmatched junction nucleotides: 10. Germline-derived CDR1 and CDR2 are SGHRS and YFSETQ. This CDR3 is 17 amino acids long. The CDR3 bases are TGCGCCAGCAGCTTGGCCTTCTCCGGACAGGGGGCGGATGGCTACACCTTC. It encodes CASSLAFSGQGADGYTF. Complete variable domain (other parts from reference TRBV5-1 and TRBJ1-2): KAGVTQTPRYLIKTRGQQVTLSCSPISGHRSVSWYQQTPGQGLQFLFEYFSETQRNKGNFPGRFSGRQFSNSRSEMNVSTLELGDSALYLCASSLAFSGQGADGYTFGSGTRLTVV.

This chain links TRBV12-3 or TRBV12-4 with TRBJ2-1; D uncertain. Trimming left V 6 bases short and J 8 bases short, with 11 bases between. The CDR3 has 12 amino acids. For the CDR3, the DNA is TGTGCCAGCAGGGGAAGGATCCATGAGCAGTTCTTC. Its protein is CASRGRIHEQFF.

This rearrangement joins TRBV2 to TRBJ2-7; D not certain. The CDR3 is made up of 11 amino acids. Trimming took 6 bases from V and 6 from J, leaving 9 bases between them. Germline-derived CDR1 and CDR2 are SNHLY and FYNNEI. CDR3 loop: CASSPSLEQYF. Written as DNA, the CDR3 is TGTGCCAGCAGCCCCAGTCTCGAGCAGTACTTC.